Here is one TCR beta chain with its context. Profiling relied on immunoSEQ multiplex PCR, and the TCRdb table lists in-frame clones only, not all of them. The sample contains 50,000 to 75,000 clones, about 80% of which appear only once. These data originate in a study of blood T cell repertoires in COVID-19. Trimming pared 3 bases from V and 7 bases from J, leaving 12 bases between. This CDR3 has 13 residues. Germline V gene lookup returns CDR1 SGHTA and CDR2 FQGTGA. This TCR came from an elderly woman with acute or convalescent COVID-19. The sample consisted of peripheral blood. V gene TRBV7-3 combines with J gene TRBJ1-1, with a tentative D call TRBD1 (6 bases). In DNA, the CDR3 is TGTGCCAGCAGCTTTTCAACAGGGAGTGAAGCTTTCTTT. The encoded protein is CASSFSTGSEAFF.